This paragraph reports one T cell receptor beta chain. This clone was recorded only once. This receptor's antigen is unknown. No qualities accompany the bases; no much larger clone lies one base away. This entry is derived from a study of PD-1 blockade in classical Hodgkin lymphoma (TCRdb year 2020). Context from the whole study: Nivolumab dosing was 3 mg/kg intravenously every 2 weeks, continuing until either disease progression or unacceptable toxicity. The study used TCR beta sequencing and CyTOF to define a peripheral blood immune signature of response to PD-1 blockade in classical Hodgkin lymphoma. Overall study outcomes, separate from this receptor: Baseline diversity similar to that of newly diagnosed patients was observed in trial patients achieving complete response, whereas significantly lower diversity was observed in partial responders and progressors. By C4D1, a significant rise was seen in CD4+ TCR diversity but not in CD8+ TCR diversity (p=0.0027 vs p=0.16), and the rise was most apparent among complete responders (p=0.02). Newly diagnosed patients were reported to have lower baseline TCR diversity than healthy donors, and relapsed/refractory patients were reported to have lower baseline TCR diversity still. The study covered only a single clinical trial cohort, and the causes of the repertoire differences, possibly disease activity or prior therapy, were still not defined. Lower diversity was seen in patients whose nivolumab began less than 1 year after ASCT, and these patients were left out of later analyses so that immune reconstitution would not confound the results.

The time point label for this specimen denotes: cycle 2 day 1 (C2D1) of nivolumab. Every trial patient had relapsed after autologous stem cell transplantation, and cohorts A, B and C differed in prior brentuximab vedotin exposure. A total of 50 to 70 patients with relapsed/refractory classical Hodgkin lymphoma made up the trial cohort, and each patient's best overall response was complete response, partial response or progressive disease. Trial patients were treated with single-agent nivolumab in the multi-cohort phase II CheckMate 205 trial. An independent review committee assessed best overall response by applying the 2007 International Working Group response criteria. Trial PBMCs were obtained immediately prior to nivolumab initiation (C1D1) and on therapy at cycle 2 day 1 and cycle 4 day 1. Peripheral blood was collected in 8 mL Vacutainer Cell Preparation Tubes, from which PBMCs were isolated by centrifugation and then cryopreserved.

Genomic DNA was extracted with the Qiagen DNeasy kit from unsorted PBMCs and from negatively selected CD4+ and CD8+ fractions. TCR beta CDR3 regions were subjected to amplification by immunoSEQ multiplex PCR with primers that anneal to V and J segments. A synthetic immune receptor repertoire was used to minimize amplification bias, and any residual bias was removed computationally once sequencing was done. For the original study's pipeline: Repertoire diversity was quantified as the Shannon entropy index using custom Python scripts. The unsorted, CD4+ and CD8+ repertoires were each analyzed separately, with the exception of combined analyses, where CD4+ and CD8+ sequences were merged in silico. Clonal expansion was defined as at least a 2-fold frequency increase after treatment relative to C1D1, with a pseudocount of 0.5 for undetected baseline clones. Singleton clones were defined as clones with 0 or 1 copy at C1D1, and non-singleton clones were defined as clones with 2 or more copies. Clones expanded in unsorted samples were labelled as CD4+, CD8+ or unknown by matching protein sequences in sorted samples from the same patient. Diversity changes from C1D1 to C4D1 were tested in paired samples using Wilcoxon tests. The immuneACCESS repertoire file appears here via TCRdb, limited to in-frame rearrangements. These files lack a portion of the clones; in checked studies, under half of the deficit traces to unresolved V genes, and the cause of the others is not known. V and J calls and clone size are as listed in that table; D and trimming were resolved from the DNA. Counted in this sample were roughly 20,000 clones; around 70% of them appeared once. Approximately 24% of the sample lies in the top ten.

The sample here was peripheral blood mononuclear cells (PBMCs), taken before the second cycle of nivolumab. The sequence derives from a human donor with classical Hodgkin lymphoma.

The CDR3 has the sequence CASSKLRTSGSSGANVLTF. The bases read TGTGCCAGCAGCAAACTGCGGACTAGCGGGAGCTCTGGGGCCAACGTCCTGACTTTC. This receptor chain uses TRBV21-1 and TRBJ2-6; the D call in the table, TRBD2, was not verified against the DNA. TRBV21-1 has pseudogene status. The CDR3 starts with the cysteine, ends with the phenylalanine, and has 19 residues. CDR3 DNA only is kept here, 57 bases in frame from base 1.